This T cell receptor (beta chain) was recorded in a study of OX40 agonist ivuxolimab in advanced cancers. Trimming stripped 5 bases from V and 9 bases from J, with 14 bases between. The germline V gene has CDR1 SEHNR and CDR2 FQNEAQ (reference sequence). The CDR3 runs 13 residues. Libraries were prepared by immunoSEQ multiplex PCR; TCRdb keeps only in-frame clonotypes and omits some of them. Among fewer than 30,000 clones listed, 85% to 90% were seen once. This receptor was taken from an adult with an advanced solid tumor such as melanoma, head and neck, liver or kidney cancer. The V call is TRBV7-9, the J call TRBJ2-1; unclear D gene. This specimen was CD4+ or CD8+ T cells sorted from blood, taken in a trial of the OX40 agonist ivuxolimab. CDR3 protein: CASSTLLKREQFF. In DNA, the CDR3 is TGTGCCAGCAGCACCTTACTTAAGCGTGAGCAGTTCTTC.